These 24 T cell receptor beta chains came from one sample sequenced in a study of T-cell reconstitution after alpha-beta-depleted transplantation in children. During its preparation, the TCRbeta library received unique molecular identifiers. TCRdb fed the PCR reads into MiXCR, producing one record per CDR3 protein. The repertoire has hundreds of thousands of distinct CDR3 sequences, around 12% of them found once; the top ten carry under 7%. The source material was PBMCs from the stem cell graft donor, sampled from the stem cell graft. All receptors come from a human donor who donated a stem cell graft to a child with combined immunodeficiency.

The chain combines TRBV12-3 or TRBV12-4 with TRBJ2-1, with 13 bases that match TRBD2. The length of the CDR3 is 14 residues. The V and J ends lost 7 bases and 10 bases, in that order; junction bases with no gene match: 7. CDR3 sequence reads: CASIEGLAGPEQFF. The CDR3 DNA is TGTGCCAGCATTGAGGGACTAGCGGGACCCGAGCAGTTCTTC.

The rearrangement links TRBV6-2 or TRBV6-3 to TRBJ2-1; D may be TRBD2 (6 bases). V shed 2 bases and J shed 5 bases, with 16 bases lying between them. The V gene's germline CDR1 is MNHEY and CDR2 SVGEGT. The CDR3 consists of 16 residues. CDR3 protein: CASSYPQGTADNEQFF. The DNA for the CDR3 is TGTGCCAGCAGTTACCCACAAGGGACTGCGGACAATGAGCAGTTCTTC.

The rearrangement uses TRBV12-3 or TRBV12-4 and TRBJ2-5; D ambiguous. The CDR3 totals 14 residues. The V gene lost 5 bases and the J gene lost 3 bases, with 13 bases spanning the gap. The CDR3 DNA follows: TGTGCCAGCAGTACCCCTAGTGGGGAAGAGACCCAGTACTTC. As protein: CASSTPSGEETQYF.

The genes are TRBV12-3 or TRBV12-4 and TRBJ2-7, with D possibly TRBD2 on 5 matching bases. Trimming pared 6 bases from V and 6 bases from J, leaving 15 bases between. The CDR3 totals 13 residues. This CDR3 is CASSQLLVVEQYF. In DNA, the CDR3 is TGTGCCAGCAGCCAATTACTAGTTGTCGAGCAGTACTTC.

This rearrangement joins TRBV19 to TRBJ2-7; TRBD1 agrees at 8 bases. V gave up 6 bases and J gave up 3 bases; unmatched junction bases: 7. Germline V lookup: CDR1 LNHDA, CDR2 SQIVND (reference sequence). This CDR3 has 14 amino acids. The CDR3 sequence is CASSHRGQVYEQYF. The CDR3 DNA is TGTGCCAGTAGCCACCGGGGACAGGTCTACGAGCAGTACTTC.

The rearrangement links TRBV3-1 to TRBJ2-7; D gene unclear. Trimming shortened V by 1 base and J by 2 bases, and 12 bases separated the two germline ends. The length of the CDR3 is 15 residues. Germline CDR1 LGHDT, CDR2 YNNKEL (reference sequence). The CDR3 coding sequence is TGTGCCAGCAGCCAAGGCCCAGGTGAGGCCTACGAGCAGTACTTC. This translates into CASSQGPGEAYEQYF.

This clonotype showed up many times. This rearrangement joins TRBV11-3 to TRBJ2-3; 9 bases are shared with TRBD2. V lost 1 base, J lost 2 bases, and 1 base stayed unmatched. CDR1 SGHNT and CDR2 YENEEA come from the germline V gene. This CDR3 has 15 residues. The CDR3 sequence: CASSLGLAATDTQYF. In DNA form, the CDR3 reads TGTGCCAGCAGCTTAGGACTAGCGGCCACAGATACGCAGTATTTT.

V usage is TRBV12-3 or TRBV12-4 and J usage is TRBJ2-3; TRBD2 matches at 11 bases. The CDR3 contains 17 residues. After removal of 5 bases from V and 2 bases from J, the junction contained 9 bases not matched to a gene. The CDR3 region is CASSHPGTSGFTDTQYF. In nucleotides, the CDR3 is TGTGCCAGCAGTCACCCCGGGACTAGCGGTTTCACAGATACGCAGTATTTT.

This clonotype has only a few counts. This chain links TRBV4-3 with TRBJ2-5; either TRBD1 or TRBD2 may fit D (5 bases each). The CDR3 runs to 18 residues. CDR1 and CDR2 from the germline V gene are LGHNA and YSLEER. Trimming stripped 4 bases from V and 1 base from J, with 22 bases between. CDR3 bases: TGCGCCAGCAGCCCAAGATGGGAATCCCGGGGCTTCCAAGAGACCCAGTACTTC. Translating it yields CASSPRWESRGFQETQYF.

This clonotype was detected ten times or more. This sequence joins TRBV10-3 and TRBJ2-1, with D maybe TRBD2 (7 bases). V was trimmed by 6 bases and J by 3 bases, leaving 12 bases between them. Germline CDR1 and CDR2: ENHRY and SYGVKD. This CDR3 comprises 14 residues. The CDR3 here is CAIRGGGDYNEQFF. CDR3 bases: TGTGCCATCAGAGGGGGGGGAGACTACAATGAGCAGTTCTTC.

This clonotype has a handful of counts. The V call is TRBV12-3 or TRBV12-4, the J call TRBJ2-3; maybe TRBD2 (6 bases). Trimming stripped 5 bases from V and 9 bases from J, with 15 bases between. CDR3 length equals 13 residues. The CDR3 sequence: CASSVRLVDTQYF. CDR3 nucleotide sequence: TGTGCCAGCAGTGTGAGACTAGTCGACACGCAGTATTTT.

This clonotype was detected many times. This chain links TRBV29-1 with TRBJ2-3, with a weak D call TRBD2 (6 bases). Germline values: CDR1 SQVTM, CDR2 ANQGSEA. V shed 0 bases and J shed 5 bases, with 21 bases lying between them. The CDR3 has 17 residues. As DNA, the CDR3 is TGCAGCGTTGAAGATCGGCGGGACCTCCGTCGTAGAGATACGCAGTATTTT. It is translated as CSVEDRRDLRRRDTQYF.

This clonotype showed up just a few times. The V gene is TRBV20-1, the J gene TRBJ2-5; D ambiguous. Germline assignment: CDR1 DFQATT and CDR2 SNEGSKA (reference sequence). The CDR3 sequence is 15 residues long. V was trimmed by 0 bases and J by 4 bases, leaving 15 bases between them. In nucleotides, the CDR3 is TGCAGTGCTAGAGACAACCGGGCCGTTCGAGAGACCCAGTACTTC. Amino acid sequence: CSARDNRAVRETQYF.

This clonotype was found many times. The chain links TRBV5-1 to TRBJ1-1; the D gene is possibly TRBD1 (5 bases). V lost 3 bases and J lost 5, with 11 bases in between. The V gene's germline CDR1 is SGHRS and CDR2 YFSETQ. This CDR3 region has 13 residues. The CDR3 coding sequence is TGCGCCAGCAGCTGGGGGGATGGAACTGAAGCTTTCTTT. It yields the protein CASSWGDGTEAFF.

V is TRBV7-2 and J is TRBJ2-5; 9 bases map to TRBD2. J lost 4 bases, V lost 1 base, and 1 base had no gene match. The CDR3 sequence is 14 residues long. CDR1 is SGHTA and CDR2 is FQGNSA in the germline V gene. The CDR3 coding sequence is TGTGCCAGCAGCTTAGAGACTAGCGGAGAGACCCAGTACTTC. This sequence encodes CASSLETSGETQYF.

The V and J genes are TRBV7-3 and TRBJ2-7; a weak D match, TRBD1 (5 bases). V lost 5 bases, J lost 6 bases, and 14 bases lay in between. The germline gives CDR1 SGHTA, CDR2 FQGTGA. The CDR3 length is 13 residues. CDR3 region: CASSRDWGGEQYF. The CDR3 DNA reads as TGTGCCAGCAGCCGCGACTGGGGCGGCGAGCAGTACTTC.

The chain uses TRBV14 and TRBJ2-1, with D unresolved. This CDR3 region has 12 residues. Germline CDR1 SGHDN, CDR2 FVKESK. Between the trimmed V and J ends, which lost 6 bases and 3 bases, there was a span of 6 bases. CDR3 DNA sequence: TGTGCCAGCAGTCCCTACTACAATGAGCAGTTCTTC. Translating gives CASSPYYNEQFF.

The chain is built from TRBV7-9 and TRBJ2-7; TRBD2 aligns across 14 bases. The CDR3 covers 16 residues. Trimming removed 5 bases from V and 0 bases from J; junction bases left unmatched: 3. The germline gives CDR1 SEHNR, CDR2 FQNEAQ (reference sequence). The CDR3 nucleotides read TGTGCCAGCAGCCCGGGACTAGCGGGAGACTCCTACGAGCAGTACTTC. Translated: CASSPGLAGDSYEQYF.

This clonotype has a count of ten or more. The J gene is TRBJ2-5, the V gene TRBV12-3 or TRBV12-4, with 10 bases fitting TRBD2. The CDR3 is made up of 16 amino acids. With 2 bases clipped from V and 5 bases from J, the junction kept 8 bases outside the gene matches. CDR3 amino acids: CASSLILAGEAETQYF. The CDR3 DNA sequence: TGTGCCAGCAGTTTAATCCTAGCGGGGGAGGCGGAGACCCAGTACTTC.

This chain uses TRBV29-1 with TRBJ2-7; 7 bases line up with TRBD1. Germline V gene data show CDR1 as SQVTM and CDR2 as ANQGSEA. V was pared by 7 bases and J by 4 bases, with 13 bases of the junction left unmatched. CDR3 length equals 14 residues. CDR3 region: CSARMGQLSYEQYF. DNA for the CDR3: TGCAGCGCGAGAATGGGACAGCTCTCTTACGAGCAGTACTTC.

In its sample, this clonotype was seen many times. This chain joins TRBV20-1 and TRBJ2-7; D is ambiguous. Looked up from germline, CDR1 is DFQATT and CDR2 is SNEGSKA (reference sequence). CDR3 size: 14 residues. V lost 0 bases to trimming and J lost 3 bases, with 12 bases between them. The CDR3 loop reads CSARDGGINYEQYF. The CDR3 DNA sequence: TGCAGTGCTAGAGATGGTGGCATCAACTACGAGCAGTACTTC.

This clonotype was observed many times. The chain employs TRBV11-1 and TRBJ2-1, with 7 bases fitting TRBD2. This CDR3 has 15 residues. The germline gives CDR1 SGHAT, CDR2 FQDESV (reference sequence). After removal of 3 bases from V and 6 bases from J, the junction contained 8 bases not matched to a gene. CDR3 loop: CASSLTGGIFNEQFF. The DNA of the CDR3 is TGTGCCAGCAGCTTGACGGGGGGAATCTTCAATGAGCAGTTCTTC.

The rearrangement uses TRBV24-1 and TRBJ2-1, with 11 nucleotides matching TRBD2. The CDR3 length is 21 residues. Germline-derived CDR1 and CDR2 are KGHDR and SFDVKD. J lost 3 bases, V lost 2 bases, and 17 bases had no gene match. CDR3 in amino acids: CATSDSNTGLAGLIYYNEQFF. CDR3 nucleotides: TGTGCCACCAGTGATTCCAACACAGGACTAGCGGGTTTAATTTACTACAATGAGCAGTTCTTC.

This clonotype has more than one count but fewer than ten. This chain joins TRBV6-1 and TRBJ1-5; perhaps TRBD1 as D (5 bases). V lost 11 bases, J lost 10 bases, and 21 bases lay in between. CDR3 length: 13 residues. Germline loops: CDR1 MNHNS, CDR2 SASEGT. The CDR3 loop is CAGSRDRQNPQHF. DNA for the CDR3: TGTGCCGGCTCCCGGGACCGTCAAAATCCCCAGCATTTT.